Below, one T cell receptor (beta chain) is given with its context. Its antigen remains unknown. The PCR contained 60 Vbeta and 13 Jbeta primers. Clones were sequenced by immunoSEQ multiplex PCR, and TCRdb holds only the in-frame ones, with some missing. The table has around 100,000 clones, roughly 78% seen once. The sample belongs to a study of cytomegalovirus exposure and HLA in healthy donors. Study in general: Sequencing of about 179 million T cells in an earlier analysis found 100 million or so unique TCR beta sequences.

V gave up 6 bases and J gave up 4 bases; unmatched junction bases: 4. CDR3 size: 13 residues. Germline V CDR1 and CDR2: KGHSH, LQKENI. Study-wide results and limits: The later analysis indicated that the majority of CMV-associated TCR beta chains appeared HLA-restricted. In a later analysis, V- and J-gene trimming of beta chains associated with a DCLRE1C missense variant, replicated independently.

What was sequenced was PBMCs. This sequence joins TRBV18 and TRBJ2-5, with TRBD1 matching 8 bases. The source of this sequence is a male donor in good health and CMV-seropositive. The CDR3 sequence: CASSPDRGETQYF. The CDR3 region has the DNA TGTGCCAGCTCTCCTGACAGGGGAGAGACCCAGTACTTC.